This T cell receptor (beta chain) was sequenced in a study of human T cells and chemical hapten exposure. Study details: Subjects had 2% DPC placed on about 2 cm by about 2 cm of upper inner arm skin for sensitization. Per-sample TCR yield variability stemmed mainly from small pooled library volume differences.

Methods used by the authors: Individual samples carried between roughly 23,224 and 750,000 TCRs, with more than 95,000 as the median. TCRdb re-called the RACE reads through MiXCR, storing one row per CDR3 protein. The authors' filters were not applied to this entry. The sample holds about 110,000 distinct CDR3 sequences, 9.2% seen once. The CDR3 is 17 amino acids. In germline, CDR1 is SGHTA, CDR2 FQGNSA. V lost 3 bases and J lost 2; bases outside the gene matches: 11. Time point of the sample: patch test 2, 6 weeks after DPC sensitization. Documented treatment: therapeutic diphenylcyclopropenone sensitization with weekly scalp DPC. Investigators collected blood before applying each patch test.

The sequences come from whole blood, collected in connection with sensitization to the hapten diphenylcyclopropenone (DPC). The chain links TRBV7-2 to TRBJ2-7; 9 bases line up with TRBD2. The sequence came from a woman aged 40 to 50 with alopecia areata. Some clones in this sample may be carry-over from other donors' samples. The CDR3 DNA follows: TGTGCCAGCAGCTTTTTTGCCACTAGCGGGTCCCCCTACGAGCAGTACTTC. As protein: CASSFFATSGSPYEQYF.